The 7 T cell receptor beta chains presented below share a single source sample, sequenced in a study of blood T cell repertoires in COVID-19. Clones were read by immunoSEQ multiplex PCR, and TCRdb kept only the in-frame ones, dropping some. The sample records about 130,000 clones, approximately 89% being singletons. Input material: peripheral blood. These receptors were collected from a woman aged 55 to 70 with acute or convalescent COVID-19.

This chain links TRBV7-2 with TRBJ2-1; the match to TRBD2 covers 9 bases. The CDR3 totals 14 residues. With V trimmed by 5 bases and J by 9 bases, 8 bases remained unmatched. The germline V gene encodes CDR1 SGHTA and CDR2 FQGNSA. CDR3 sequence: CASSESGRPVEQFF. The CDR3 region has the DNA TGTGCCAGCAGCGAGAGCGGGAGGCCTGTTGAGCAGTTCTTC.

This clone appeared a single time. This chain links TRBV5-1 with TRBJ2-3; 8 bases fit TRBD1. V lost 0 bases to trimming and J lost 5 bases; unmatched junction nucleotides: 2. Germline assignment: CDR1 SGHRS and CDR2 YFSETQ. CDR3 length: 14 amino acids. The CDR3: CASSLGTGKDTQYF. Written as DNA, the CDR3 is TGCGCCAGCAGCTTGGGGACAGGGAAAGATACGCAGTATTTT.

The genes are TRBV27 and TRBJ1-4, with TRBD1 matching over 8 bases. The CDR3 loop spans 13 amino acids. Germline trimming cut 4 bases from V and 10 bases from J; bases unmatched to any gene: 5. Germline CDR1 and CDR2: MNHEY and SMNVEV (reference sequence). CDR3 sequence reads: CASSSITGGKLFF. CDR3 DNA sequence: TGTGCCAGCAGTTCAATAACAGGGGGAAAACTGTTTTTT.

This chain connects TRBV10-3 to TRBJ1-1, with no clear D. The V end was cut by 7 bases, the J end by 1 base, with 13 bases between. Germline V lookup: CDR1 ENHRY, CDR2 SYGVKD. The CDR3 runs to 14 residues. DNA of the CDR3: TGTGCCATCACTAACGGACTGCAGAACACTGAAGCTTTCTTT. This gives the protein CAITNGLQNTEAFF.

CDR3: CATSREQGASAEQYF. CDR3 DNA: TGTGCCACCAGCAGAGAACAGGGGGCCTCCGCCGAGCAGTACTTC. The chain has TRBV15 and TRBJ2-7; TRBD1 matches at 9 bases. CDR3 length: 15 amino acids. From germline, CDR1 is LNHNV and CDR2 YYDKDF (reference sequence). Losses at the gene ends were 0 bases for V and 6 bases for J; bases not matched to a gene: 6.

The chain carries TRBV2 and TRBJ2-7; 11 nucleotides agree with TRBD2. V shed 5 bases and J 3 bases; nucleotides not matched to a gene: 9. The germline V gene has CDR1 SNHLY and CDR2 FYNNEI. This CDR3 has 16 residues. The CDR3 protein is CASSTHSGREIYEQYF. CDR3 in DNA: TGTGCCAGCAGTACCCATAGCGGGAGGGAAATCTACGAGCAGTACTTC.

The rearrangement uses TRBV6-5 and TRBJ2-3, with 12 bases identical to TRBD1. Looked up from germline, CDR1 is MNHEY and CDR2 is SVGAGI. The CDR3 runs to 13 residues. For the CDR3, the DNA is TGTTCATCCGGGACAGGGGGCGCAGATACGCAGTATTTT. Its translation is CSSGTGGADTQYF.